The sample holds many counts of the clone carrying this T cell receptor beta chain. The CDR3 loop spans 16 amino acids. J lost 4 bases, V lost 2 bases, and 7 bases had no gene match. Germline loops: CDR1 MGHRA, CDR2 YSYEKL. Time point defined: before trial treatment. Donors were administered nivolumab, ipilimumab, aspirin and low-dose cyclophosphamide, together with low-dose radiotherapy. These data come from a study of low-dose radiotherapy and immunotherapy resistance in tumors. About the research overall: The schedule for Cohort 2 used 1 Gy per fraction every two weeks, which added up to 13 Gy over 26 weeks. Administration of intravenous cyclophosphamide at 200 mg/m2 took place every two weeks, one day before radiation and immunotherapy.

Priming of first-strand cDNA relied on TRAV- and TRBV-specific primers (covering alpha and beta chains). Over around 19 PCR cycles, TCRs were amplified from a constant-region primer and V-primer adapter. In vitro transcription amplified the mRNA that had been isolated. TCRdb used MiXCR to reprocess the reads, holding one entry per CDR3 protein. Of 60,000 or so distinct CDR3 sequences listed, around a quarter were seen once; the top ten hold about 6.6%. The TCR was taken from a male donor with rectosigmoid adenocarcinoma. The source material was PBMCs, sampled before treatment. V and J are TRBV4-1 and TRBJ2-3; 9 positions match TRBD2. The CDR3 sequence: CASSQTYSGRADTQYF. The CDR3 nucleotides read TGCGCCAGCAGCCAAACGTATAGCGGGAGAGCAGATACGCAGTATTTT.